These 24 T cell receptor beta chains were all obtained from the same sample, sequenced in a study of shared clonotypes between healthy human individuals. Clones were sequenced by immunoSEQ multiplex PCR, and TCRdb holds only the in-frame ones, with some missing. In the table there are 400,000 to 500,000 clones, around three quarters of which are singletons. Sequencing was carried out using PBMCs. These receptors were collected from a woman aged 40 to 55 in good health. Some clones in this sample may be carry-over from other donors' samples.

This chain connects TRBV27 to TRBJ1-6; TRBD1 matches at 9 bases. The CDR3 consists of 15 residues. The trim removed 5 bases at V and 8 bases at J, leaving 7 bases unmatched. Germline-derived CDR1 and CDR2 are MNHEY and SMNVEV (reference sequence). CDR3 sequence: CASSPWTGEDSPLHF. The DNA for the CDR3 is TGTGCCAGCAGTCCATGGACAGGGGAGGATTCACCCCTCCACTTT.

The rearrangement uses TRBV9 and TRBJ1-4, with D possibly matching TRBD1 (5 bases). Germline-derived CDR1 and CDR2 are SGDLS and YYNGEE. CDR3 length equals 14 residues. With 4 bases removed from V and 2 bases from J, the gap between germline ends came to 9 bases. In DNA, the CDR3 is TGTGCCAGCAGCCTCGGGGACACTAATGAAAAACTGTTTTTT. Translation gives CASSLGDTNEKLFF.

On this clone: Other nucleotide sequences from this sample produce the same CDR3. The genes are TRBV5-1 and TRBJ1-2; D is ambiguous. The CDR3 extends over 12 amino acids. The germline V gene encodes CDR1 SGHRS and CDR2 YFSETQ. V gave up 7 bases and J gave up 7 bases, with 14 bases separating them. In DNA form, the CDR3 reads TGCGCCAGCTCATTGGAGGGTTTTGGCTACACCTTC. It yields the protein CASSLEGFGYTF.

This clone was counted only a few times. The chain couples TRBV30 to TRBJ1-4; D is undetermined. The CDR3 runs 14 residues. Germline V gives CDR1 GTSNPN, CDR2 SVGIG (reference sequence). The V and J ends lost 3 bases and 4 bases respectively, with 12 bases between them. CDR3 coding DNA: TGTGCCTGGAGCGGAGGGCACCTTAATGAAAAACTGTTTTTT. Translated, it gives CAWSGGHLNEKLFF.

The chain joins TRBV19 to TRBJ2-2; 7 bases align to TRBD1. Germline V gene data show CDR1 as LNHDA and CDR2 as SQIVND (reference sequence). After removal of 5 bases from V and 0 bases from J, the junction contained 0 bases not matched to a gene. The CDR3 is made up of 14 amino acids. This CDR3 reads CASSGTANTGELFF. CDR3 nucleotides: TGTGCCAGTAGTGGGACAGCGAACACCGGGGAGCTGTTTTTT. Full variable domain (remainder filled in from reference TRBV19 and TRBJ2-2): DGGITQSPKYLFRKEGQNVTLSCEQNLNHDAMYWYRQDPGQGLRLIYYSQIVNDFQKGDIAEGYSVSREKKESFPLTVTSAQKNPTAFYLCASSGTANTGELFFGEGSRLTVL.

This clone was counted once. The J gene is TRBJ2-5, the V gene TRBV5-1; 9 bases match TRBD1. Trimming removed 3 bases from V and 2 bases from J; junction bases left unmatched: 5. This CDR3 has 15 residues. Germline-derived CDR1 and CDR2 are SGHRS and YFSETQ. The DNA of the CDR3 is TGCGCCAGCAGCTCGGCCGGGACAGGGCAAGAGACCCAGTACTTC. It encodes CASSSAGTGQETQYF. The full variable domain, with the rest looked up from reference TRBV5-1 and TRBJ2-5, is KAGVTQTPRYLIKTRGQQVTLSCSPISGHRSVSWYQQTPGQGLQFLFEYFSETQRNKGNFPGRFSGRQFSNSRSEMNVSTLELGDSALYLCASSSAGTGQETQYFGPGTRLLVL.

The rearrangement uses TRBV6-6 and TRBJ1-5, with no clear D. Looked up from germline, CDR1 is MNHNY and CDR2 is SVGAGI (reference sequence). Trimming pared 4 bases from V and 3 bases from J, leaving 10 bases between. This CDR3 has 14 amino acids. The CDR3 sequence is CASSLKGDNQPQHF. In DNA form, the CDR3 reads TGTGCCAGCAGTTTAAAAGGAGACAATCAGCCCCAGCATTTT.

This clone appeared a single time. The V and J genes are TRBV7-3 and TRBJ2-1, with 8 positions matching TRBD2. Germline V CDR1 and CDR2: SGHTA, FQGTGA. The J segment lost 7 bases and the V segment lost 0 bases, leaving 5 bases of the junction unmatched. The CDR3 has 15 amino acids. The CDR3: CASSLTGLDGNEQFF. Written as DNA, the CDR3 is TGTGCCAGCAGCTTAACGGGACTAGATGGAAATGAGCAGTTCTTC. Together with reference TRBV7-3 and TRBJ2-1, the CDR3 gives the full variable domain: GAGVSQTPSNKVTEKGKYVELRCDPISGHTALYWYRQSLGQGPEFLIYFQGTGAADDSGLPNDRFFAVRPEGSVSTLKIQRTERGDSAVYLCASSLTGLDGNEQFFGPGTRLTVL.

Concerning this clone itself: Distinct nucleotide sequences in the sample also encode this CDR3. This chain uses TRBV28 with TRBJ2-5; TRBD1 aligns across 7 bases. The assigned J gene may be wrong: the sequence end matches TRBJ2-7 better. This CDR3 has 14 amino acids. CDR1 and CDR2 from the germline V gene are MDHEN and SYDVKM. The CDR3 loop reads CASSSSGGRYEQYF. For the CDR3, the DNA is TGTGCCAGCAGTTCATCAGGGGGAAGGTACGAGCAGTACTTC.

The chain couples TRBV9 to TRBJ2-7; 7 positions match TRBD1. Trimming removed 0 bases from V and 2 bases from J; junction bases left unmatched: 5. From germline, CDR1 is SGDLS and CDR2 YYNGEE. The CDR3 length is 15 residues. The CDR3 loop is CASSVGGTATYEQYF. The CDR3 DNA reads as TGTGCCAGCAGCGTAGGGGGGACAGCCACCTACGAGCAGTACTTC.

The rearrangement uses TRBV19 and TRBJ2-1, with unresolved D. Trimming removed 5 bases from V and 4 bases from J, with 12 bases in between. Germline V gene data show CDR1 as LNHDA and CDR2 as SQIVND (reference sequence). The CDR3 totals 14 residues. The CDR3 nucleotides are TGTGCCAGTAGTTTTGCGGTTCCTTACAATGAGCAGTTCTTC. Translated: CASSFAVPYNEQFF.

This rearrangement joins TRBV2 to TRBJ1-1; 7 bases align to TRBD1. Per the germline V gene, CDR1 is SNHLY and CDR2 is FYNNEI. The CDR3 runs 12 residues. J gave up 2 bases and V 10 bases, and 4 bases lay outside the gene matches. The CDR3 sequence is CATLGGNTEAFF. As DNA, the CDR3 is TGTGCCACCCTAGGGGGCAACACTGAAGCTTTCTTT. The full variable domain, rest sourced from reference TRBV2 and TRBJ1-1, is EPEVTQTPSHQVTQMGQEVILRCVPISNHLYFYWYRQILGQKVEFLVSFYNNEISEKSEIFDDQFSVERPDGSNFTLKIRSTKLEDSAMYFCATLGGNTEAFFGQGTRLTVV.

CDR3 nucleotide sequence: TGCGCCAGCACTGATTCGGGGCTAGCTACCTACGAGCAGTACTTC. Residues: CASTDSGLATYEQYF. V and J are TRBV5-1 and TRBJ2-7, with D possibly being TRBD1 or TRBD2 (5 bases each). Germline CDR1 reads SGHRS; CDR2 reads YFSETQ. The CDR3 extends over 15 amino acids. The V end was cut by 6 bases, the J end by 2 bases, with 18 bases between.

This clone came up a few times. The chain is built from TRBV5-1 and TRBJ2-7; 8 bases line up with TRBD2. This CDR3 region has 15 residues. With V trimmed by 4 bases and J by 4 bases, 10 bases remained unmatched. CDR1 is SGHRS, CDR2 YFSETQ, per germline. The CDR3 nucleotides read TGCGCCAGCAGCCGTGACGGGAGGGCCTCTTACGAGCAGTACTTC. As protein: CASSRDGRASYEQYF. Looking up the rest from reference TRBV5-1 and TRBJ2-7 gives the full variable domain: KAGVTQTPRYLIKTRGQQVTLSCSPISGHRSVSWYQQTPGQGLQFLFEYFSETQRNKGNFPGRFSGRQFSNSRSEMNVSTLELGDSALYLCASSRDGRASYEQYFGPGTRLTVT.

CDR3 bases: TGTGCCAGCAGCCGTGAACTAGCCAAAAACATTCAGTACTTC. Its protein is CASSRELAKNIQYF. This chain uses TRBV7-9 with TRBJ2-4; no reliable D call. Germline V CDR1 and CDR2: SEHNR, FQNEAQ (reference sequence). The V and J ends lost 5 bases and 0 bases respectively, with 8 bases between them. The CDR3 spans 14 residues.

This clone was detected ten times or more. The sample contains more than one DNA sequence encoding this CDR3. The chain couples TRBV30 to TRBJ2-1; no firm D call. Germline V gives CDR1 GTSNPN, CDR2 SVGIG (reference sequence). The CDR3 extends over 12 amino acids. The V end was cut by 1 base, the J end by 9 bases, with 10 bases between. The CDR3 region has the DNA TGTGCCTGGAGTGGACCCCCGGGTGAGCAGTTCTTC. Its translation: CAWSGPPGEQFF.

This clone was observed a handful of times. The CDR3 DNA is TGTGCCAGCAGCGCCGGAGCCGAAGAGACCCAGTACTTC. It yields the protein CASSAGAEETQYF. The chain links TRBV7-3 to TRBJ2-5; no definite D call. The ends were cut back, 5 bases at V and 3 bases at J, with 10 bases in the middle. Germline CDR1 SGHTA, CDR2 FQGTGA. This CDR3 comprises 13 residues.

CDR3 protein: CASSLSVGRTANEQFF. In DNA, the CDR3 is TGTGCCAGCAGCTTATCTGTCGGGAGGACGGCCAATGAGCAGTTCTTC. The chain has TRBV7-3 and TRBJ2-1, with 7 bases identical to TRBD2. This CDR3 region has 16 residues. Germline assignment: CDR1 SGHTA and CDR2 FQGTGA. J gave up 6 bases and V 2 bases, and 10 bases lay outside the gene matches.

The genes are TRBV11-3 and TRBJ2-3; TRBD2 matches 11 bases. The CDR3 is 16 residues long. Germline V CDR1 and CDR2: SGHNT, YENEEA. V was pared by 3 bases and J by 3 bases, with 5 bases of the junction left unmatched. CDR3 loop: CASSFGTSGRTDTQYF. The DNA for the CDR3 is TGTGCCAGCAGCTTTGGCACTAGCGGGAGAACAGATACGCAGTATTTT.

V usage is TRBV4-2 and J usage is TRBJ2-3; the D gene is possibly TRBD2 (5 bases). The V and J ends lost 0 bases and 0 bases respectively, with 10 bases between them. Per the germline V gene, CDR1 is LGHNA and CDR2 is YNFKEQ. CDR3 length: 16 amino acids. CDR3 region: CASSQDVLVSTDTQYF. For the CDR3, the DNA is TGTGCCAGCAGCCAAGATGTACTAGTAAGCACAGATACGCAGTATTTT.

This CDR3 is CASSDSSRGSDYNEQFF. The CDR3 coding sequence is TGTGCCAGCAGTGACTCAAGTCGCGGTTCCGACTACAATGAGCAGTTCTTC. This chain joins TRBV6-4 and TRBJ2-1; no clear D gene. This CDR3 is built from 17 residues. Germline V gene lookup returns CDR1 MRHNA and CDR2 SNTAGT. Trimming cost V 0 bases and J 3 bases, with 15 bases left between them.

The chain uses TRBV7-9 and TRBJ2-3; D call uncertain. CDR3 length: 13 residues. V lost 10 bases and J 3 bases, leaving 14 bases between the germline ends. Germline loops: CDR1 SEHNR, CDR2 FQNEAQ (reference sequence). The CDR3 is CAIPSPVTDTQYF. Written as DNA, the CDR3 is TGTGCCATCCCCTCCCCTGTTACAGATACGCAGTATTTT.

As concerns this clone: It is likely a read error: a sequence one base away is far more abundant. V and J are TRBV29-1 and TRBJ2-5, with 7 nucleotides matching TRBD1. J gave up 1 base and V 7 bases, and 3 bases lay outside the gene matches. CDR1 SQVTM and CDR2 ANQGSEA come from the germline V gene. The CDR3 extends over 12 amino acids. The CDR3 is CSEGTAQETQYF. For the CDR3, the DNA is TGCAGCGAGGGGACAGCCCAAGAGACCCAGTACTTC. The full variable domain, in which reference TRBV29-1 and TRBJ2-5 provide the parts outside the CDR3, is SAVISQKPSRDICQRGTSLTIQCQVDSQVTMMFWYRQQPGQSLTLIATANQGSEATYESGFVIDKFPISRPNLTFSTLTVSNMSPEDSSIYLCSEGTAQETQYFGPGTRLLVL.

This clone was observed a few times. The chain carries TRBV30 and TRBJ2-5; D tentatively fits TRBD1 or TRBD2 (5 bases each). The CDR3 length is 12 residues. Germline lookup yields CDR1 GTSNPN and CDR2 SVGIG (reference sequence). With 5 bases removed from V and 5 bases from J, the gap between germline ends came to 12 bases. The CDR3 DNA sequence: TGTGCCTGGGAGGGCAGGGAGGAGACCCAGTACTTC. Encoded protein: CAWEGREETQYF.